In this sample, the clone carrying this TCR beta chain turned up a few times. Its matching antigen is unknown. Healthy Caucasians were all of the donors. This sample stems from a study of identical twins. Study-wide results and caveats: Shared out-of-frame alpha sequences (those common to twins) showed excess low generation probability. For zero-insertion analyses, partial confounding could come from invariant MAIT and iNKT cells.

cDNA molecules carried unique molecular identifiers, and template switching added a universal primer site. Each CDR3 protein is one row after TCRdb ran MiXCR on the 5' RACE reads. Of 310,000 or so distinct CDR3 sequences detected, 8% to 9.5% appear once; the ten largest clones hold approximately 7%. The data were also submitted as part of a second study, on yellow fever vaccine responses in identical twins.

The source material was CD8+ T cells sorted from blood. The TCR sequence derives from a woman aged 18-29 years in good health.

The CDR3 DNA follows: TGTGCCAGCAGCAAAGCGAGGGACCGGGCATCACGGGGCACAGATACGCAGTATTTT. This codes for CASSKARDRASRGTDTQYF. This chain joins TRBV21-1 and TRBJ2-3; the table's D call, TRBD1, was not checked against the DNA. TRBV21-1 is a pseudogene. The CDR3 totals 19 residues.